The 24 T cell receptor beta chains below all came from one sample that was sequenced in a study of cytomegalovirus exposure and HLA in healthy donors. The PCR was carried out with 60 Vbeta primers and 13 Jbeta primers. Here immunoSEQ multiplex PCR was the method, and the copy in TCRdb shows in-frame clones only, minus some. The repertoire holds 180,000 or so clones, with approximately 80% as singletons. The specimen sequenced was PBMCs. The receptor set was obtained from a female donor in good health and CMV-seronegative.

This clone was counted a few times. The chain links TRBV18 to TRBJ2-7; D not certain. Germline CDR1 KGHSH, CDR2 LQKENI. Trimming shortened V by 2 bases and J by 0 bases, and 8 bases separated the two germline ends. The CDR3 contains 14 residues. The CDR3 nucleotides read TGTGCCAGCTCACCAGCGGCGAGCTCCTACGAGCAGTACTTC. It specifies CASSPAASSYEQYF.

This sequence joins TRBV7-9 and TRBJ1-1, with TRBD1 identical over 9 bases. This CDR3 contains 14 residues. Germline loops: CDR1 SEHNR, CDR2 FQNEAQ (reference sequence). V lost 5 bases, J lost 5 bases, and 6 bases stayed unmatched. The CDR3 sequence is CASSPRTGETEAFF. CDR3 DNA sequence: TGTGCCAGCAGCCCCCGGACAGGGGAAACTGAAGCTTTCTTT.

This chain's CDR3 is CASSPPTGEGTEAFF. DNA of the CDR3: TGTGCCAGCTCACCACCGACAGGGGAAGGCACTGAAGCTTTCTTT. V gene TRBV18 combines with J gene TRBJ1-1; 8 nucleotides line up with TRBD1. The CDR3 has 15 amino acids. V shed 0 bases and J 4 bases; nucleotides not matched to a gene: 4. CDR1 and CDR2 from the germline V gene are KGHSH and LQKENI.

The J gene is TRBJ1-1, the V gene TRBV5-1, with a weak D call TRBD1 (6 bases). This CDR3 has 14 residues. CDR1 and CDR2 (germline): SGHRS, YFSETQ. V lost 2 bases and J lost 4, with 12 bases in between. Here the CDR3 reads CASSFQTGSTEAFF. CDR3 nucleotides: TGCGCCAGCAGCTTTCAGACAGGTAGCACTGAAGCTTTCTTT.

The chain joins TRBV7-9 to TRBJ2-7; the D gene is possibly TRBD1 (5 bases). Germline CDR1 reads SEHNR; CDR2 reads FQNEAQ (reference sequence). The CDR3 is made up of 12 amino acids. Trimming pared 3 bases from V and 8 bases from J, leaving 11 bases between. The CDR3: CASSFEGVKQYF. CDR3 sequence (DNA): TGTGCCAGCAGCTTTGAAGGGGTCAAGCAGTACTTC. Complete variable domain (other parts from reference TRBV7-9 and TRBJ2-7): DTGVSQNPRHKITKRGQNVTFRCDPISEHNRLYWYRQTLGQGPEFLTYFQNEAQLEKSRLLSDRFSAERPKGSFSTLEIQRTEQGDSAMYLCASSFEGVKQYFGPGTRLTVT.

The CDR3 reads CASSPRTNANYGYTF. CDR3 DNA sequence: TGTGCCAGCTCACCCCGGACAAATGCTAACTATGGCTACACCTTC. This chain connects TRBV18 to TRBJ1-2; D may be TRBD1 (5 bases). The CDR3 runs 15 residues. The germline V and J ends were trimmed by 3 bases and 0 bases, with 11 bases remaining between them. The V gene's germline CDR1 is KGHSH and CDR2 LQKENI. The full variable domain, in which reference TRBV18 and TRBJ1-2 provide the parts outside the CDR3, is NAGVMQNPRHLVRRRGQEARLRCSPMKGHSHVYWYRQLPEEGLKFMVYLQKENIIDESGMPKERFSAEFPKEGPSILRIQQVVRGDSAAYFCASSPRTNANYGYTFGSGTRLTVV.

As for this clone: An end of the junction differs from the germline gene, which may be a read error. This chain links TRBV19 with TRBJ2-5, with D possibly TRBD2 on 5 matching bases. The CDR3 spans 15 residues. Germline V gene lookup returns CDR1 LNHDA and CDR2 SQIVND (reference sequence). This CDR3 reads CVSSMRASRLETQYF. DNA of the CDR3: TGTGTCAGTAGTATGAGGGCCTCTAGGCTGGAGACCCAGTACTTC.

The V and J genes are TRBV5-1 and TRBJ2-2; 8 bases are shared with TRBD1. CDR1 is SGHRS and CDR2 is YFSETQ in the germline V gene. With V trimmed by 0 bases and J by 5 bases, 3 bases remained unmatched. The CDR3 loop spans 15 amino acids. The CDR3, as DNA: TGCGCCAGCAGCTTGGGGACAGGGTGGACCGGGGAGCTGTTTTTT. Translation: CASSLGTGWTGELFF.

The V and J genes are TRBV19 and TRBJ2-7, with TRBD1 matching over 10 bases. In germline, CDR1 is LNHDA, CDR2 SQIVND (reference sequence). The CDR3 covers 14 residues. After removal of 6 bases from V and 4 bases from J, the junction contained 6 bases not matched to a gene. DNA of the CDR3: TGTGCCAGTAGACCGGGACAGGGGCGATACGAGCAGTACTTC. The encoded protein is CASRPGQGRYEQYF. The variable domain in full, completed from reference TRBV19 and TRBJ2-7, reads DGGITQSPKYLFRKEGQNVTLSCEQNLNHDAMYWYRQDPGQGLRLIYYSQIVNDFQKGDIAEGYSVSREKKESFPLTVTSAQKNPTAFYLCASRPGQGRYEQYFGPGTRLTVT.

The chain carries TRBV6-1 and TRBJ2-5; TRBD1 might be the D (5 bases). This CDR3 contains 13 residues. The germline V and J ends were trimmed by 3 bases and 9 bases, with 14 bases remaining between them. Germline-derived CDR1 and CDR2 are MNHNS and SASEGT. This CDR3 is CASSDGRVRPQYF. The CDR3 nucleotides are TGTGCCAGCAGTGATGGCAGGGTTAGGCCCCAGTACTTC.

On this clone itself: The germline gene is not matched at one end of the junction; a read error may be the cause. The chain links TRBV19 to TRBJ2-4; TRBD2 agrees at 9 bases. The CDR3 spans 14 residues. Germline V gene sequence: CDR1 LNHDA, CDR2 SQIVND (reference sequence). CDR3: CASSPGLAKNSQYF. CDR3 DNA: TGTGCCAGTAGCCCGGGACTAGCCAAAAACAGTCAGTACTTC.

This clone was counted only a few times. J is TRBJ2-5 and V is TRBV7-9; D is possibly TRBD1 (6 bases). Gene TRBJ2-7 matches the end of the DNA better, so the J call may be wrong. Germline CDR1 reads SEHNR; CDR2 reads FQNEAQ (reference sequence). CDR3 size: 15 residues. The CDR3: CASSLAGASSYEQYF. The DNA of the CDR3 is TGTGCCAGCAGCTTAGCGGGGGCCAGCTCCTACGAGCAGTACTTC.

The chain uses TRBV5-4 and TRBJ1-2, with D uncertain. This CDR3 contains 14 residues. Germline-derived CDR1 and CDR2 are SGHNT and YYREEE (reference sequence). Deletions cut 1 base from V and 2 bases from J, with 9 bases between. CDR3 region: CASSLYSTNYGYTF. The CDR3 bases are TGTGCCAGCAGCTTGTACAGCACGAACTATGGCTACACCTTC.

CDR3 bases: TGCGCCAGCAGCCAGAGTCCGACAGTGAACACTGAAGCTTTCTTT. Translating it yields CASSQSPTVNTEAFF. This rearrangement joins TRBV4-3 to TRBJ1-1; TRBD1 is a possible D gene (5 bases). V lost 3 bases to trimming and J lost 0 bases, with 11 bases between them. The CDR3 has 15 amino acids. CDR1 and CDR2 (germline): LGHNA, YSLEER.

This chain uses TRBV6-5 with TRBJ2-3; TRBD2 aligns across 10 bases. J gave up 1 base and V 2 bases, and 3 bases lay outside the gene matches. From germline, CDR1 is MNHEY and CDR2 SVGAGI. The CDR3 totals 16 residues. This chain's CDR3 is CASSYDLAGGTDTQYF. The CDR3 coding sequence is TGTGCCAGCAGTTACGACCTAGCGGGAGGCACAGATACGCAGTATTTT.

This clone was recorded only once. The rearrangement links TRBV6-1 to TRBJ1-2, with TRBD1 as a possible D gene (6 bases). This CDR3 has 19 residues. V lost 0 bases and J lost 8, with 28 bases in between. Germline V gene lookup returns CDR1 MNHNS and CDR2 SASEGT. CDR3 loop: CASSEAGWGRATGGGGYTF. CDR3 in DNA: TGTGCCAGCAGTGAAGCGGGGTGGGGGCGCGCCACCGGGGGGGGAGGCTACACCTTC.

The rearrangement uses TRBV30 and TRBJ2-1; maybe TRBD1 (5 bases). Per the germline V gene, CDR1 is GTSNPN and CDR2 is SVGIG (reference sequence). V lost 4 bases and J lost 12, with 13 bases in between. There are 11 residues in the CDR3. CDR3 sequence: CAWNVGVAQFF. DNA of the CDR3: TGTGCCTGGAATGTAGGGGTCGCGCAGTTCTTC.

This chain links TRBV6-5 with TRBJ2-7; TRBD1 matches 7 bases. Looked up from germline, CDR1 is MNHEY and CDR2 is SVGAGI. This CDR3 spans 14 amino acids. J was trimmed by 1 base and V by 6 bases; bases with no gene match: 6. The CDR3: CASRQTGSSYEQYF. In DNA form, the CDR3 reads TGTGCCAGCAGGCAGACAGGGTCTTCCTACGAGCAGTACTTC.

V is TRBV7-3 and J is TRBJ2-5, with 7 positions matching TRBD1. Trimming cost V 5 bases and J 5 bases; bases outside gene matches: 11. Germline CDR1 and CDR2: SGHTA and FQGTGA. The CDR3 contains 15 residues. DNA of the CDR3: TGTGCCAGCAGCCGATTCACAGGGGTCGGGGAGACCCAGTACTTC. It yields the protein CASSRFTGVGETQYF.

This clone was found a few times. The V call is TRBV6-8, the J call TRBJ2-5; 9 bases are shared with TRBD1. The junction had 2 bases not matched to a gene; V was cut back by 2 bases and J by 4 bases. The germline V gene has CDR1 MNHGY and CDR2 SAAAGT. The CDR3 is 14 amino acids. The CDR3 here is CASSYRDRVETQYF. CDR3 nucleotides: TGTGCCAGCAGTTACCGGGACAGGGTAGAGACCCAGTACTTC.

As DNA, the CDR3 is TGTGCCAGCAGACAGGGGGTCCCAGGGGGAGCTTTCTTT. This codes for CASRQGVPGGAFF. The chain is built from TRBV11-1 and TRBJ1-1; 8 nucleotides match TRBD1. V lost 6 bases, J lost 10 bases, and 10 bases stayed unmatched. Germline-derived CDR1 and CDR2 are SGHAT and FQDESV (reference sequence). The CDR3 covers 13 residues. Complete variable domain (other parts from reference TRBV11-1 and TRBJ1-1): EAEVAQSPRYKITEKSQAVAFWCDPISGHATLYWYRQILGQGPELLVQFQDESVVDDSQLPKDRFSAERLKGVDSTLKIQPAELGDSAMYLCASRQGVPGGAFFGQGTRLTVV.

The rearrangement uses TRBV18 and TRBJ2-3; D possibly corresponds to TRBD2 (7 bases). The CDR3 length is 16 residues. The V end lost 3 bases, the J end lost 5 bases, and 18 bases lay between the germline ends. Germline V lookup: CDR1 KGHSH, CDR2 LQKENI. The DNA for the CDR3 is TGTGCCAGCTCACCGGTGGGACGGGGGGCCGGAGATACGCAGTATTTT. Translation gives CASSPVGRGAGDTQYF. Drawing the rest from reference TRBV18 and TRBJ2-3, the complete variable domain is NAGVMQNPRHLVRRRGQEARLRCSPMKGHSHVYWYRQLPEEGLKFMVYLQKENIIDESGMPKERFSAEFPKEGPSILRIQQVVRGDSAAYFCASSPVGRGAGDTQYFGPGTRLTVL.

The CDR3 coding sequence is TGTGCCAGCAGCTTCACAGGGGGCACGGATGAGCAGTTCTTC. Protein sequence: CASSFTGGTDEQFF. The chain recombines TRBV7-2 with TRBJ2-1; 9 bases are shared with TRBD1. Germline trimming cut 3 bases from V and 8 bases from J; bases unmatched to any gene: 5. Germline V CDR1 and CDR2: SGHTA, FQGNSA. The CDR3 covers 14 residues.

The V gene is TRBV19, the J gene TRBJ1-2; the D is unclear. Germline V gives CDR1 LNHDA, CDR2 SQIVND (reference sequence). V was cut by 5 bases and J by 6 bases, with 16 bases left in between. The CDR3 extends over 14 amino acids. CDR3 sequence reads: CASSYTPGNHGYTF. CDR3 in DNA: TGTGCCAGTAGTTATACGCCGGGGAACCATGGCTACACCTTC.